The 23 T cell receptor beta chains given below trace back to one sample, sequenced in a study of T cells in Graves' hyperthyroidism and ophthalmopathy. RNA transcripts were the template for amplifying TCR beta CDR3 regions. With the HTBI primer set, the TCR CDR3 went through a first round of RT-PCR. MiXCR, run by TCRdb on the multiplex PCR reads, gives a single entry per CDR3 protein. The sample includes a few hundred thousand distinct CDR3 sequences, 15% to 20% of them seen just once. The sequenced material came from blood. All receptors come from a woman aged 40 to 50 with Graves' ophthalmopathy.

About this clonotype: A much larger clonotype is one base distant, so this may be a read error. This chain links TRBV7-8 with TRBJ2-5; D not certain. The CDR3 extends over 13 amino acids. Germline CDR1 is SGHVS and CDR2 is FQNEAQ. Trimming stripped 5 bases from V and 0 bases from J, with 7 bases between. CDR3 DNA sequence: TGTGCCAGCAGCCGCCGGGACCAAGAGACCCAGTACTTC. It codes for CASSRRDQETQYF.

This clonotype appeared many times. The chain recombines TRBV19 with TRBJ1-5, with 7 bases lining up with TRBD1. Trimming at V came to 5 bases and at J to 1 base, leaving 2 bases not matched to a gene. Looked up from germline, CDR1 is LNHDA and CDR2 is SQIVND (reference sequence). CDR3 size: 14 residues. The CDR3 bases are TGTGCCAGTAGTGCGGACAGGAGCAATCAGCCCCAGCATTTT. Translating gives CASSADRSNQPQHF.

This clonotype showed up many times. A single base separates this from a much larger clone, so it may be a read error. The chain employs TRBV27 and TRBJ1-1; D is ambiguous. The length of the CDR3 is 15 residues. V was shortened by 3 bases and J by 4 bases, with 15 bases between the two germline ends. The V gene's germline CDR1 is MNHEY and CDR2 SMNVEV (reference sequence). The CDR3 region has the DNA TGTGCCAGCAGTTTGGCCCTCTTGGGTAGCACTGAAGCTTTCTTT. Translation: CASSLALLGSTEAFF.

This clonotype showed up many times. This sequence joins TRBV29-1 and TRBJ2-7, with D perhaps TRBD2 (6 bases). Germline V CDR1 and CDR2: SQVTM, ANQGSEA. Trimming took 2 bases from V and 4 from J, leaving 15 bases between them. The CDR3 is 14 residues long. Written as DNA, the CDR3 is TGCAGCGTTGAATCAGGTGCGGGAAGGTACGAGCAGTACTTC. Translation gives CSVESGAGRYEQYF.

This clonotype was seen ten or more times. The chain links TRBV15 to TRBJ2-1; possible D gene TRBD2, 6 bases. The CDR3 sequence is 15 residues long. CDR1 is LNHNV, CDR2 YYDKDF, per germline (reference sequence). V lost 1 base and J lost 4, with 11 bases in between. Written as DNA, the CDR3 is TGTGCCACCAGCAGAGGAGGGAGCGGGTACAATGAGCAGTTCTTC. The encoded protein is CATSRGGSGYNEQFF. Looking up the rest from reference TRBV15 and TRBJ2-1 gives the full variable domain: DAMVIQNPRYQVTQFGKPVTLSCSQTLNHNVMYWYQQKSSQAPKLLFHYYDKDFNNEADTPDNFQSRRPNTSFCFLDIRSPGLGDTAMYLCATSRGGSGYNEQFFGPGTRLTVL.

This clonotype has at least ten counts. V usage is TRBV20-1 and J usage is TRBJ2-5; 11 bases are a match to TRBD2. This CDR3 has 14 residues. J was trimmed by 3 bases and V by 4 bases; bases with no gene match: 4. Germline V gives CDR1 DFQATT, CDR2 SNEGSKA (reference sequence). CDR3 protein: CSATLLAGEETQYF. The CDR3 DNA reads TGCAGTGCTACCCTACTAGCGGGAGAAGAGACCCAGTACTTC.

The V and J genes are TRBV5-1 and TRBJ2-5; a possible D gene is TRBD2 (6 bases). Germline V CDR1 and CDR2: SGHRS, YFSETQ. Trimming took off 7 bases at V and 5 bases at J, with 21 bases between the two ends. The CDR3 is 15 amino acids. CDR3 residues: CASLQGGSKLETQYF. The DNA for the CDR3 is TGCGCCAGCCTCCAAGGAGGGTCGAAGTTGGAGACCCAGTACTTC.

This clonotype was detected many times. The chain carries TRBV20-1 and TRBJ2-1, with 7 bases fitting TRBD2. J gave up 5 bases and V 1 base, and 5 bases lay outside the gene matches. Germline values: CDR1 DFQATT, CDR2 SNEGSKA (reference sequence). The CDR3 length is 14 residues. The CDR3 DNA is TGCAGTGCTAGAGTCGGACTAGGCCACAATGAGCAGTTCTTC. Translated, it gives CSARVGLGHNEQFF.

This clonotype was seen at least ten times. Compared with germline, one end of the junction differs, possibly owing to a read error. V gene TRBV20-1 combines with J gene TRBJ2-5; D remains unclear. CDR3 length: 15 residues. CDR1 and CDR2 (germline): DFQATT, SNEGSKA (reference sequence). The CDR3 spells CSARDAPDHQETQYF. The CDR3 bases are TGCAGTGCTAGAGATGCTCCCGACCACCAAGAGACTCAGTACTTC.

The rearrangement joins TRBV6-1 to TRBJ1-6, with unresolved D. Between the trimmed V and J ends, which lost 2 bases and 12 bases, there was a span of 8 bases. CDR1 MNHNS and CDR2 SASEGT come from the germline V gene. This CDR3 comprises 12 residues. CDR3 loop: CASSEPNLPLHF. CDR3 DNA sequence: TGTGCCAGCAGTGAACCGAATCTACCCCTCCACTTT.

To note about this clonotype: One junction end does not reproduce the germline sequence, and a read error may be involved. CDR3: CASTPGGVAAYGQYF. The CDR3 DNA reads as TGTGCCAGCACCCCCGGCGGAGTCGCCGCCTACGGGCAGTACTTC. V is TRBV28 and J is TRBJ2-7; no clear D gene. The CDR3 loop spans 15 amino acids. Germline-derived CDR1 and CDR2 are MDHEN and SYDVKM.

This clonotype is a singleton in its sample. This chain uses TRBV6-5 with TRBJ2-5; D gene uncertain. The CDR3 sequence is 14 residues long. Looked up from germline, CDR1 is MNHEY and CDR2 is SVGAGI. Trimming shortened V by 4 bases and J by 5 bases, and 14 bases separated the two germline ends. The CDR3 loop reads CASSFEIEAETQYF. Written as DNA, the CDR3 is TGTGCCAGCAGTTTCGAGATTGAGGCGGAGACCCAGTACTTC.

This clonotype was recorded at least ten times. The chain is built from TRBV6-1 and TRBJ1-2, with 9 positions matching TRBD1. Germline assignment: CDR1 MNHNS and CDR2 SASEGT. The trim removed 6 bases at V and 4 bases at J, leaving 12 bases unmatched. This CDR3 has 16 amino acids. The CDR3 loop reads CASSGPGQGLSYGYTF. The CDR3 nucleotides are TGTGCCAGCAGCGGACCGGGACAGGGATTGAGCTATGGCTACACCTTC.

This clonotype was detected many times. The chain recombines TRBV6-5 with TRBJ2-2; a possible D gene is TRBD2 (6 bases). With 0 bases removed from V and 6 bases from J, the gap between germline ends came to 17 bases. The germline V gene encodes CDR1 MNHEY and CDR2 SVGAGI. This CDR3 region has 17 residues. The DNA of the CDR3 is TGTGCCAGCAGTTACTCGCGGCAGGCGGGGATGCCCGGGGAGCTGTTTTTT. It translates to CASSYSRQAGMPGELFF.

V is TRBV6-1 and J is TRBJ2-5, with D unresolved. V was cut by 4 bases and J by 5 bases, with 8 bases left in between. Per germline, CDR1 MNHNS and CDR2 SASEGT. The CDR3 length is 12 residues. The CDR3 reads CASSVVTETQYF. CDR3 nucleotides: TGTGCCAGCAGTGTGGTGACGGAGACCCAGTACTTC.

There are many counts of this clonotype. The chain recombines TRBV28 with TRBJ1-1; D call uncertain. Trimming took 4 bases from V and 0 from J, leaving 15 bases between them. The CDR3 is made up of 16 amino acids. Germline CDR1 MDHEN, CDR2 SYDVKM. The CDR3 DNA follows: TGTGCCAGCAGTTCCCCTGCGGAGTACATGAACACTGAAGCTTTCTTT. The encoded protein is CASSSPAEYMNTEAFF.

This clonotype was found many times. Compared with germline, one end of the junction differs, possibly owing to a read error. The CDR3, as DNA: TGCAGCGTGGAAGCGGGAGGGAGTAGGCAGTACTTC. Translating gives CSVEAGGSRQYF. The chain uses TRBV29-1 and TRBJ2-7; the match to TRBD2 covers 10 bases. Germline CDR1 SQVTM, CDR2 ANQGSEA. The CDR3 loop spans 12 amino acids.

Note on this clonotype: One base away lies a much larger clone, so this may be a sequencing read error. The CDR3 sequence: CASSSGIYYGYTF. In DNA form, the CDR3 reads TGTGCCAGCAGCTCCGGAATCTACTATGGCTACACCTTC. The J gene is TRBJ1-2, the V gene TRBV11-2; D is ambiguous. The germline V gene encodes CDR1 SGHAT and CDR2 FQNNGV. The V end lost 4 bases, the J end lost 3 bases, and 9 bases lay between the germline ends. CDR3 size: 13 residues.

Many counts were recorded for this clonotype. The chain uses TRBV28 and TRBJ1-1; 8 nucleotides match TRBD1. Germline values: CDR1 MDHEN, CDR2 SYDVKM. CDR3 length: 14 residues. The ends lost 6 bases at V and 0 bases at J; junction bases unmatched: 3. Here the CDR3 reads CASRGDRMNTEAFF. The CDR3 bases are TGTGCCAGCAGGGGGGACAGGATGAACACTGAAGCTTTCTTT.

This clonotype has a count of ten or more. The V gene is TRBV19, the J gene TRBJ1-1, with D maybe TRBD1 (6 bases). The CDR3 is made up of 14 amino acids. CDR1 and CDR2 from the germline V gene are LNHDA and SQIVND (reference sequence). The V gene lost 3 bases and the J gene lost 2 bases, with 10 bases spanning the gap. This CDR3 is CASSIIGGNTEAFF. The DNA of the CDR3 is TGTGCCAGTAGTATTATAGGGGGAAACACTGAAGCTTTCTTT.

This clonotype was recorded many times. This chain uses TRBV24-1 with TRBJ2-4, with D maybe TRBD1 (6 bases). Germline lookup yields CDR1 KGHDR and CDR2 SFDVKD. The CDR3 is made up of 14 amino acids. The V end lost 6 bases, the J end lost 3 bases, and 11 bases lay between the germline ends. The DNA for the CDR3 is TGTGCCACCAGTACAGGGACGGGCAAAAACATTCAGTACTTC. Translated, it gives CATSTGTGKNIQYF.

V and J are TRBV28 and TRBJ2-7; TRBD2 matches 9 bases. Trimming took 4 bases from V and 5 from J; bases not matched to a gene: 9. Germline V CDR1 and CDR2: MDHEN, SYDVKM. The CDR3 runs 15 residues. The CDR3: CASSSISGSKDEQYF. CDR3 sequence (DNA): TGTGCCAGCAGTTCCATTAGCGGGAGTAAGGACGAGCAGTACTTC.

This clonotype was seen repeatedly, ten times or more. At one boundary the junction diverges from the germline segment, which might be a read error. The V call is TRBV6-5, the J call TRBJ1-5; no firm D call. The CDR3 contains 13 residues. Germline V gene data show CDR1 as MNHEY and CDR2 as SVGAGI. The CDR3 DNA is TGTGCCAGCAGTGACTCGCTGCGTGGGCCCCAGCATTTT. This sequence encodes CASSDSLRGPQHF.